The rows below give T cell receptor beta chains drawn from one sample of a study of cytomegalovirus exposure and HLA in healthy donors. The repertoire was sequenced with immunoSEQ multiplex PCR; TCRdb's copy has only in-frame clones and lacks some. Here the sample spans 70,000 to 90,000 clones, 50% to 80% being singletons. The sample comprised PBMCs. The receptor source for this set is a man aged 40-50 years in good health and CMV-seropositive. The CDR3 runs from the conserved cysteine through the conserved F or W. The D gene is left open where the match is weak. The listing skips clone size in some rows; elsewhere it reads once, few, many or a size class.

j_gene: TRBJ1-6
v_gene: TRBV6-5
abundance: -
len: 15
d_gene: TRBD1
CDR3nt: TGTGCCAGCAGTCCAAGGGACAGGGAGAGTTCACCCCTCCACTTT
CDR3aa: CASSPRDRESSPLHF

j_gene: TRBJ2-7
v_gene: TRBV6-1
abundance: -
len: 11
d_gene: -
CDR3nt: TGTGCCAGCAGTGAGCCGGGACAACAGTACTTC
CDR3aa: CASSEPGQQYF

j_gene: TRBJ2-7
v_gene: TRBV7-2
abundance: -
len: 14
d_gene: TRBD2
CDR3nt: TGTGCCAGCAGCGTTAGCGGGGGCTTCTACGAGCAGTACTTC
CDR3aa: CASSVSGGFYEQYF

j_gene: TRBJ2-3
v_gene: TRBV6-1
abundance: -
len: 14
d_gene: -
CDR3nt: TGTGCCAGCGTCTATGATCGCGCCCCAGATACGCAGTATTTT
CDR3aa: CASVYDRAPDTQYF

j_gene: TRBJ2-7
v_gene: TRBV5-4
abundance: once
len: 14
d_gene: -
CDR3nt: TGTGCCAGCAGCTTGTTAGGGAGCTCCTACGAGCAGTACTTC
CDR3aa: CASSLLGSSYEQYF

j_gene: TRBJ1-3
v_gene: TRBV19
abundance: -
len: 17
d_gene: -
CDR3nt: TGTGCCAGTAGTATCCCCACGGGGGGAGTCTCTGGAAACACCATATATTTT
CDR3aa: CASSIPTGGVSGNTIYF

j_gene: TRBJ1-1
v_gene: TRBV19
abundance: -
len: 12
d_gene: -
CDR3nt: TGTGCCACAAACCAGGGAAACACTGAAGCTTTCTTT
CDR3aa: CATNQGNTEAFF

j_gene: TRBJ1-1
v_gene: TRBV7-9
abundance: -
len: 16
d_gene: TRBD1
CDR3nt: TGTGCCAGCAGCTTAGGACCACAGGGGGCTTCAGGAGAAGCTTTCTTT
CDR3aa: CASSLGPQGASGEAFF

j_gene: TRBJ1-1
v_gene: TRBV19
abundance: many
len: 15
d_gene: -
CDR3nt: TGTGCCAGTAGTGAGAGACAGCTAACAAACACTGAAGCTTTCTTT
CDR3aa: CASSERQLTNTEAFF

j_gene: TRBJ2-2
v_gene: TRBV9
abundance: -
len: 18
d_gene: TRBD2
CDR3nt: TGTGCCAGCAGCGTTTCCGGACTAGCGGGGGGCCTAACCGGGGAGCTGTTTTTT
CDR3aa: CASSVSGLAGGLTGELFF

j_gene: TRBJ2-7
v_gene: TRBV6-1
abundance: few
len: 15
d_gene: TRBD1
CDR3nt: TGTGCCAGCAGTCCAGGGGCAGGGGGCTCCTACGAGCAGTACTTC
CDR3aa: CASSPGAGGSYEQYF